Following are 6 T cell receptor beta chains from one sample sequenced in a study of CD8+ T cells in alopecia areata. cDNA reverse transcribed from extracted RNA served as the sequencing template. Here immunoSEQ multiplex PCR was the method, and the copy in TCRdb shows in-frame clones only, minus some. The sample consists of about 69,000 clones, roughly 57% of them appearing once. The sample in question was CD8+ T cells sorted from blood, obtained at week 0. Receptors originate from a human donor with alopecia areata.

The rearrangement uses TRBV15 and TRBJ1-5; D is perhaps TRBD1 (6 bases). There are 15 residues in the CDR3. Germline loops: CDR1 LNHNV, CDR2 YYDKDF (reference sequence). Trimming left V 1 base short and J 1 base short, with 8 bases between. This chain's CDR3 is CATSRGQGSNQPQHF. The CDR3 region has the DNA TGTGCCACCAGCAGAGGGCAGGGGAGCAATCAGCCCCAGCATTTT.

The chain has TRBV7-9 and TRBJ2-1; 9 bases are a match to TRBD2. Germline lookup yields CDR1 SEHNR and CDR2 FQNEAQ (reference sequence). With 6 bases clipped from V and 9 bases from J, the junction kept 12 bases outside the gene matches. This CDR3 is built from 15 residues. CDR3 DNA sequence: TGTGCCAGCAGGCCCCTGGCGGGGGGGCTCGGTGAGCAGTTCTTC. Residues: CASRPLAGGLGEQFF.

Points on this clone: The junction shows a germline mismatch at one end, possibly a read error. J is TRBJ2-7 and V is TRBV5-1; maybe TRBD1 (5 bases). CDR1 SGHRS and CDR2 YFSETQ come from the germline V gene. The CDR3 contains 12 residues. CDR3 sequence (DNA): TGCGCCAGCAGCTTGCAGGACAATGAGCTGTACTTC. This translates into CASSLQDNELYF.

This clone was detected only a few times. V and J are TRBV27 and TRBJ2-7, with D possibly called TRBD1 or TRBD2 (5 bases each). V gave up 5 bases and J gave up 3 bases, with 14 bases separating them. Germline V CDR1 and CDR2: MNHEY, SMNVEV (reference sequence). The CDR3 extends over 14 amino acids. CDR3 in DNA: TGTGCCAGCAGTCCAGCCGGGACGGACTACGAGCAGTACTTC. Protein sequence: CASSPAGTDYEQYF.

V is TRBV27 and J is TRBJ2-5, with D hard to call. The CDR3 covers 12 residues. Per the germline V gene, CDR1 is MNHEY and CDR2 is SMNVEV (reference sequence). The V end lost 5 bases, the J end lost 7 bases, and 11 bases lay between the germline ends. Here the CDR3 reads CASSPHSGTQYF. As DNA, the CDR3 is TGTGCCAGCAGTCCACATTCGGGGACCCAGTACTTC.

In regard to this clone: The sample holds other DNA sequences that translate to the same CDR3. The chain carries TRBV29-1 and TRBJ1-1, with unresolved D. The V and J ends lost 4 bases and 2 bases respectively, with 5 bases between them. CDR1 and CDR2 from the germline V gene are SQVTM and ANQGSEA. This CDR3 region has 11 residues. This CDR3 is CSVGENTEAFF. The CDR3 DNA reads TGCAGCGTTGGGGAAAACACTGAAGCTTTCTTT. Filled out from reference TRBV29-1 and TRBJ1-1, the complete variable domain reads SAVISQKPSRDICQRGTSLTIQCQVDSQVTMMFWYRQQPGQSLTLIATANQGSEATYESGFVIDKFPISRPNLTFSTLTVSNMSPEDSSIYLCSVGENTEAFFGQGTRLTVV.